This T cell receptor (beta chain) originates from a study of cytomegalovirus exposure and HLA in healthy donors. General study findings and limits: The study listed roughly 160 cytomegalovirus-associated TCR beta chains.

Worth noting for this clone: Its antigen remains unknown.

The CDR3 consists of 15 residues. The junction had 5 bases not matched to a gene; V was cut back by 1 base and J by 3 bases. The V gene's germline CDR1 is SGHDT and CDR2 YYEEEE. Clones were sequenced by immunoSEQ multiplex PCR, and TCRdb holds only the in-frame ones, with some missing. The table shows about 300,000 clones, with roughly 90% occurring only once. The sequenced sample consisted of PBMCs. This rearrangement joins TRBV5-6 to TRBJ1-2, with 8 bases fitting TRBD1. This clonotype was sampled from a woman under 30 in good health and CMV-seronegative. The CDR3, as DNA: TGTGCCAGCAGCTTGTCGGACAGGGTGGACTATGGCTACACCTTC. Protein: CASSLSDRVDYGYTF.